This T cell receptor (beta chain) appears in the sequencing data of a study of blood T cell repertoires in COVID-19. Study overall: Samples taken during acute and convalescent COVID-19 were collected in the United States, Italy and Spain. The cDNA or gDNA used as material had been derived from T cells, B-cell-depleted T cells, or PBMCs.

Patients of the Seattle cohort, enrolled during active infection, were followed longitudinally. Authors' processing steps: Counts of nucleated cells, estimated from reference gene primer amplification, were obtained. Here immunoSEQ multiplex PCR was the method, and the copy in TCRdb shows in-frame clones only, minus some. D and trimming come from the DNA, and the V and J calls and clone size come from that table. The data show roughly 500,000 clones, 89% seen once. CDR3 length: 15 amino acids. Germline CDR1 reads SEHNR; CDR2 reads FQNEAQ (reference sequence). The germline V and J ends were trimmed by 4 bases and 0 bases, with 12 bases remaining between them.

The sample was peripheral blood. V is TRBV7-9 and J is TRBJ1-1; D gene unclear. The clonotype was recovered from a young man with COVID-19, enrolled during active disease. CDR3 nucleotide sequence: TGTGCCAGCAGCTCTCAGACGAGGATGAACACTGAAGCTTTCTTT. Its protein product is CASSSQTRMNTEAFF.